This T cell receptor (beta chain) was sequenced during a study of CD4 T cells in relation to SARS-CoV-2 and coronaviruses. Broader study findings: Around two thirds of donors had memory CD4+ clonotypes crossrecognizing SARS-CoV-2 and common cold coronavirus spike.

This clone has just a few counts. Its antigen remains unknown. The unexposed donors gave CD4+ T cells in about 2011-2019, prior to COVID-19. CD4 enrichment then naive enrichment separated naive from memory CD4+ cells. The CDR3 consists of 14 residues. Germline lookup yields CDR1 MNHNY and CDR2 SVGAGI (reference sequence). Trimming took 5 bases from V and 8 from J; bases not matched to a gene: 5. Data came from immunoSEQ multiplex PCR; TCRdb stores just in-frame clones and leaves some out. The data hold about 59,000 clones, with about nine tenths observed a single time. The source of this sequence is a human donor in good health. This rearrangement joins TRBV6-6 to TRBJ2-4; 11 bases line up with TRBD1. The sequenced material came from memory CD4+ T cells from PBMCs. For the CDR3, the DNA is TGTGCCAGCAGTCCCGGGACAGGGGGATACATTCAGTACTTC. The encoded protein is CASSPGTGGYIQYF.